The following is a T cell receptor beta chain sequence with its context. The sample is drawn from a study of blood T cell repertoires in COVID-19. For the study at large: Spain, Italy and the United States supplied samples that represented acute and convalescent COVID-19. T cells, B-cell-depleted T cells, or PBMCs provided the cDNA or gDNA that served as material.

In germline, CDR1 is MGHRA, CDR2 YSYEKL. This CDR3 region has 11 residues. V dropped 2 bases and J dropped 6 bases, with 4 bases sitting between them. As handled by the study authors: Reference gene primers were amplified, and this amplification served to estimate nucleated cell counts. Here immunoSEQ multiplex PCR was the method, and the copy in TCRdb shows in-frame clones only, minus some. D and trimming were read from the DNA, whereas the V and J calls and clone size are those reported in that table. The table includes roughly 97,000 clones, approximately 90% detected once. Sequenced: peripheral blood. The TCR sequence derives from a man in his sixties with acute or convalescent COVID-19. The rearrangement joins TRBV4-1 to TRBJ1-1; D not certain. CDR3 DNA sequence: TGCGCCAGCAGCCAATTCTCTGAAGCTTTCTTT. It specifies CASSQFSEAFF.